Listed here is a single TCR beta chain. Sequencing used immunoSEQ multiplex PCR; TCRdb keeps in-frame clones, though not all of them. The top ten clones hold approximately 8.2% of a sample with nearly 200,000 clones, roughly 90% of them seen once. Symptom resolution, clearance, or two negative PCRs marked the recovered donors of Cohort 3. This CDR3 is built from 11 residues. V was shortened by 4 bases and J by 11 bases, with 11 bases between the two germline ends. Germline lookup yields CDR1 SNHLY and CDR2 FYNNEI. The data were obtained in a study of blood T cell repertoires in COVID-19. As for the study in general: PBMCs, B-cell-depleted T cells, or T cells provided the cDNA or gDNA that made up the material.

What was sequenced was PBMCs or T cells enriched from blood (not recorded which). V is TRBV2 and J is TRBJ1-2, with TRBD1 as a possible D gene (5 bases). This TCR was recovered from a woman under 30 who had recovered from COVID-19. CDR3 DNA: TGTGCCAGCAGTGTACGACAGCTTTACACCTTC. Translated, it gives CASSVRQLYTF. The full variable domain, completed using reference TRBV2 and TRBJ1-2, is EPEVTQTPSHQVTQMGQEVILRCVPISNHLYFYWYRQILGQKVEFLVSFYNNEISEKSEIFDDQFSVERPDGSNFTLKIRSTKLEDSAMYFCASSVRQLYTFGSGTRLTVV.